Listed here are 19 T cell receptor beta chains from one sample, sequenced in a study of T cell responses to AZD1222 COVID-19 vaccine. The table came from immunoSEQ multiplex PCR; TCRdb's copy has only in-frame clones and leaves some out. The table records 15,000 to 20,000 clones, roughly nine tenths of them present only once. This specimen consisted of peripheral blood, obtained 28 days after the second AZD1222 dose. Source of these receptors: an adult who received the AZD1222 COVID-19 vaccine.

This clone showed up just once. The rearrangement joins TRBV15 to TRBJ2-2; 7 positions agree with TRBD2. Germline CDR1 LNHNV, CDR2 YYDKDF (reference sequence). This CDR3 is built from 17 residues. V was clipped by 3 bases and J by 7 bases; unmatched bases: 14. The CDR3 DNA sequence: TGTGCCACCAGCAGTGCTCGGGGGGATTCGGAAGGCGGGGAGCTGTTTTTT. As protein: CATSSARGDSEGGELFF.

The chain joins TRBV28 to TRBJ1-2; TRBD1 might be the D (5 bases). This CDR3 has 13 residues. Germline values: CDR1 MDHEN, CDR2 SYDVKM. V lost 4 bases and J 9 bases, leaving 15 bases between the germline ends. This CDR3 is CASSSGQGYSYTF. The CDR3 DNA reads TGTGCCAGCAGTTCAGGACAAGGTTATAGCTACACCTTC.

Only one count was recorded for this clone. This sequence joins TRBV19 and TRBJ2-1, with 11 nucleotides matching TRBD2. CDR3 length: 14 amino acids. V shed 6 bases, J shed 7 bases, and the junction held 5 bases outside the gene matches. CDR1 and CDR2 (germline): LNHDA, SQIVND (reference sequence). CDR3 protein: CASRRLAGKNEQFF. The CDR3 nucleotides are TGTGCCAGTAGGAGACTAGCGGGAAAGAATGAGCAGTTCTTC.

This clone has a handful of counts. The V gene is TRBV5-4, the J gene TRBJ1-2, with D maybe TRBD1 (5 bases). V gave up 1 base and J gave up 7 bases, with 17 bases separating them. This CDR3 region has 15 residues. Germline CDR1 is SGHNT and CDR2 is YYREEE (reference sequence). CDR3 bases: TGTGCCAGCAGCTTGTGGGGCGGCAGGATCGGTGGCTACACCTTC. Its translation: CASSLWGGRIGGYTF.

The rearrangement links TRBV7-2 to TRBJ1-6, with 7 bases fitting TRBD1. This CDR3 has 15 residues. Germline values: CDR1 SGHTA, CDR2 FQGNSA. The J segment lost 3 bases and the V segment lost 10 bases, leaving 9 bases of the junction unmatched. CDR3 in amino acids: CATPQGGNYNSPLHF. The DNA for the CDR3 is TGTGCCACTCCCCAAGGGGGCAACTATAATTCACCCCTCCACTTT.

The chain is built from TRBV11-2 and TRBJ1-6, with TRBD1 as a possible D gene (6 bases). V lost 5 bases and J lost 7, with 12 bases in between. This CDR3 is 14 amino acids long. Germline V lookup: CDR1 SGHAT, CDR2 FQNNGV. CDR3 loop: CASSSRQENSPLHF. The CDR3 region has the DNA TGTGCCAGCAGCAGCCGACAGGAGAATTCACCCCTCCACTTT.

This sequence joins TRBV7-9 and TRBJ2-3, with 8 bases fitting TRBD1. J lost 0 bases, V lost 4 bases, and 3 bases had no gene match. From germline, CDR1 is SEHNR and CDR2 FQNEAQ (reference sequence). CDR3 length: 15 residues. The CDR3 bases are TGTGCCAGCAGCTCTGACAGGGGTAGCACAGATACGCAGTATTTT. Amino acid sequence: CASSSDRGSTDTQYF.

V is TRBV4-2 and J is TRBJ1-2, with no clear D. V was trimmed by 0 bases and J by 4 bases, leaving 9 bases between them. The germline V gene has CDR1 LGHNA and CDR2 YNFKEQ. CDR3 length equals 14 residues. The CDR3 coding sequence is TGTGCCAGCAGCCAAGATCTGCAGTCCTATGGCTACACCTTC. Protein product: CASSQDLQSYGYTF.

V and J are TRBV28 and TRBJ1-2, with 8 bases that match TRBD1. In germline, CDR1 is MDHEN, CDR2 SYDVKM. CDR3 size: 12 residues. V was pared by 6 bases and J by 6 bases, with 3 bases of the junction left unmatched. The CDR3 is CASRWTGNGYTF. The CDR3 bases are TGTGCCAGCAGATGGACAGGGAATGGCTACACCTTC.

This rearrangement joins TRBV5-1 to TRBJ1-4, with no clear D. Germline V gives CDR1 SGHRS, CDR2 YFSETQ. Trimming pared 0 bases from V and 1 base from J, leaving 7 bases between. The CDR3 runs to 15 residues. CDR3 residues: CASSLAVGTNEKLFF. The CDR3 region has the DNA TGCGCCAGCAGCTTGGCCGTGGGAACTAATGAAAAACTGTTTTTT.

The chain has TRBV10-2 and TRBJ1-2; TRBD1 aligns across 9 bases. The CDR3 has 14 amino acids. Germline V gives CDR1 WSHSY, CDR2 SAAADI. The ends lost 10 bases at V and 6 bases at J; junction bases unmatched: 12. The CDR3: CANFQRDRAHGYTF. The CDR3, as DNA: TGCGCCAACTTTCAACGGGACAGGGCTCATGGCTACACCTTC.

The rearrangement joins TRBV2 to TRBJ2-1; D is perhaps TRBD1 (5 bases). Trimming stripped 3 bases from V and 3 bases from J, with 15 bases between. Germline V gene data show CDR1 as SNHLY and CDR2 as FYNNEI. The CDR3 loop spans 16 amino acids. CDR3 residues: CASSEGQGLFYNEQFF. CDR3 nucleotides: TGTGCCAGCAGTGAGGGTCAGGGCCTATTCTACAATGAGCAGTTCTTC.

The V call is TRBV5-5, the J call TRBJ2-7, with 11 nucleotides matching TRBD2. The J segment lost 5 bases and the V segment lost 1 base, leaving 8 bases of the junction unmatched. The CDR3 runs to 16 residues. Germline assignment: CDR1 SGHKS and CDR2 YYEKEE (reference sequence). This CDR3 reads CASSLLLAGGPHEQYF. The CDR3 DNA reads TGTGCCAGCAGCTTGTTGTTAGCGGGAGGGCCCCACGAGCAGTACTTC.

The chain is built from TRBV7-6 and TRBJ2-2; TRBD1 matches at 8 bases. The CDR3 is 16 residues long. V trimming: 5 bases; J trimming: 0 bases; junction bases outside the gene matches: 5. Germline CDR1 is SGHVS and CDR2 is FNYEAQ. DNA for the CDR3: TGTGCCAGCAGCCCGCGACAGGGGACGAACACCGGGGAGCTGTTTTTT. It is translated as CASSPRQGTNTGELFF.

This chain joins TRBV6-2 or TRBV6-3 and TRBJ1-5, with D possibly TRBD1 on 5 matching bases. This CDR3 is built from 17 residues. V was pared by 1 base and J by 5 bases, with 18 bases between. The germline gives CDR1 MNHEY, CDR2 SVGEGT. CDR3 nucleotides: TGTGCCAGCAGTTACTACCCCGGGGTGAAAGGGGATCAGCCCCAGCATTTT. Its translation: CASSYYPGVKGDQPQHF.

This chain joins TRBV29-1 and TRBJ2-1; 9 bases agree with TRBD1. After removal of 5 bases from V and 6 bases from J, the junction contained 8 bases not matched to a gene. Germline assignment: CDR1 SQVTM and CDR2 ANQGSEA. The CDR3 sequence is 14 residues long. The DNA of the CDR3 is TGCAGCGTTACCCGTAGGACAGGGGTCAATGAGCAGTTCTTC. Translation gives CSVTRRTGVNEQFF.

V gene TRBV6-5 combines with J gene TRBJ2-1, with TRBD2 matching over 7 bases. J lost 5 bases, V lost 6 bases, and 7 bases had no gene match. Germline V CDR1 and CDR2: MNHEY, SVGAGI. This CDR3 comprises 14 residues. The CDR3 reads CASSPGLADNEQFF. CDR3 bases: TGTGCCAGCAGCCCGGGGCTAGCGGACAATGAGCAGTTCTTC.

V and J are TRBV2 and TRBJ2-3; perhaps TRBD2 as D (6 bases). Germline CDR1 and CDR2: SNHLY and FYNNEI. The V end lost 7 bases, the J end lost 7 bases, and 21 bases lay between the germline ends. The CDR3 sequence is 15 residues long. The DNA of the CDR3 is TGTGCCAGCAAGGAGGGCAGGGTCTCACCTAATACGCAGTATTTT. Residues: CASKEGRVSPNTQYF.

CDR3 sequence reads: CASSPLGTSGSGYEQFF. The CDR3 nucleotides read TGCGCCAGCAGCCCACTAGGGACTAGCGGGAGTGGATATGAGCAGTTCTTC. This chain joins TRBV5-1 and TRBJ2-1; 14 bases fit TRBD2. After removal of 4 bases from V and 8 bases from J, the junction contained 11 bases not matched to a gene. Per germline, CDR1 SGHRS and CDR2 YFSETQ. This CDR3 spans 17 amino acids.